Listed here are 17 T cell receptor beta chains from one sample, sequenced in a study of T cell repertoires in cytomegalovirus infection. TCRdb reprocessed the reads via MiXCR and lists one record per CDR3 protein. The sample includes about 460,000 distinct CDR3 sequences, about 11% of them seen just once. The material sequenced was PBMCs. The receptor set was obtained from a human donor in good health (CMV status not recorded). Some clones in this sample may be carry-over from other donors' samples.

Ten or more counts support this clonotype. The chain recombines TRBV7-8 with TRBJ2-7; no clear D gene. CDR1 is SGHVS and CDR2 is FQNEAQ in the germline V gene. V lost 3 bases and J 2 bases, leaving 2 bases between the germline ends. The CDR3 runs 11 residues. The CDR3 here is CASSFAYEQYF. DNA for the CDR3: TGTGCCAGCAGCTTTGCCTACGAGCAGTACTTC.

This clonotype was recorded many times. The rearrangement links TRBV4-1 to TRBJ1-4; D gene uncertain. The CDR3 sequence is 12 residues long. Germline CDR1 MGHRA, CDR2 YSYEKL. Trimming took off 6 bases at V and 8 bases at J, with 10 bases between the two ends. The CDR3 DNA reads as TGCGCCAGCAGTAGCAGGCAGGAAAAACTGTTTTTT. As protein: CASSSRQEKLFF.

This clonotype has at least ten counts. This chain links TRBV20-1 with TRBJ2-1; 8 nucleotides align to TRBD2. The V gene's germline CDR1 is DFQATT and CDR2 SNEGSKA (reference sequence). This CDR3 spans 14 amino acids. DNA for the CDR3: TGCAGGGGGAAAGCGGGAGATGTCTACAATGAGCAGTTCTTC. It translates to CRGKAGDVYNEQFF.

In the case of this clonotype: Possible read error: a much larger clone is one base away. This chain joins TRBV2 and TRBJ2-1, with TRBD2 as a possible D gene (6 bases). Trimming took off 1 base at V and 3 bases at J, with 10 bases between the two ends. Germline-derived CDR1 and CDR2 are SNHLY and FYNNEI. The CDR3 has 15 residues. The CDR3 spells CASSEELAFYNEQFF. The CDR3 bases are TGTGCCAGCAGTGAAGAGCTAGCGTTCTACAATGAGCAGTTCTTC.

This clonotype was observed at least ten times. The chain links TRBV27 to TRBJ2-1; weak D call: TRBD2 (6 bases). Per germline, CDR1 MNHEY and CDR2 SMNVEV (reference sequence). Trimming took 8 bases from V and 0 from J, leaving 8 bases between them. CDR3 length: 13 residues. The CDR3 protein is CASAGSSYNEQFF. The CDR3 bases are TGTGCCAGCGCCGGGAGCTCCTACAATGAGCAGTTCTTC.

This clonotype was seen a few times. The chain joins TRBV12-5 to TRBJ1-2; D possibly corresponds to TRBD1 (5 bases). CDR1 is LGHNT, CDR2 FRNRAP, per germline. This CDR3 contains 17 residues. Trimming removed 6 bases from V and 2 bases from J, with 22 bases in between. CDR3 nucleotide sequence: TGTGCTAGTGGGAGGAACCGAAAGGGACCGAGCAACTATGGCTACACCTTC. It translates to CASGRNRKGPSNYGYTF.

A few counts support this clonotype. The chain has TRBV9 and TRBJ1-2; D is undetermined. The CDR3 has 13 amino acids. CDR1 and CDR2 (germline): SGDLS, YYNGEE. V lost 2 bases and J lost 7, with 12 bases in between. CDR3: CASSVSGLGGYTF. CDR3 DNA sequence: TGTGCCAGCAGCGTTTCAGGATTGGGTGGCTACACCTTC. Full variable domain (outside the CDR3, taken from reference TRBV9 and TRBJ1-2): DSGVTQTPKHLITATGQRVTLRCSPRSGDLSVYWYQQSLDQGLQFLIQYYNGEERAKGNILERFSAQQFPDLHSELNLSSLELGDSALYFCASSVSGLGGYTFGSGTRLTVV.

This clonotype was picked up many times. The DNA for the CDR3 is TGTGCCAGCAGCACTTCGGGGGAAGATACGCAGTATTTT. Protein: CASSTSGEDTQYF. The genes are TRBV12-3 or TRBV12-4 and TRBJ2-3, with a tentative D call TRBD2 (6 bases). V was shortened by 6 bases and J by 5 bases, with 12 bases between the two germline ends. The CDR3 consists of 13 residues.

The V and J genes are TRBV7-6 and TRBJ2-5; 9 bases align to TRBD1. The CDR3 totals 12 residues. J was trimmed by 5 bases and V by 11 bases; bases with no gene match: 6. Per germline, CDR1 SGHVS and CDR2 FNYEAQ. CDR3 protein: CAGRDRDETQYF. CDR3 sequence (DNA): TGTGCCGGCCGGGACAGGGATGAGACCCAGTACTTC.

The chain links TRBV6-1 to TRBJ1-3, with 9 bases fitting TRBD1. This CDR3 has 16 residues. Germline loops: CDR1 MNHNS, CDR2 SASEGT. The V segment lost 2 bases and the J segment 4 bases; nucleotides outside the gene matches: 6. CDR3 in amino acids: CASSERQGVRGNTIYF. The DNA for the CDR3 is TGTGCCAGCAGTGAACGACAGGGGGTTCGCGGAAACACCATATATTTT.

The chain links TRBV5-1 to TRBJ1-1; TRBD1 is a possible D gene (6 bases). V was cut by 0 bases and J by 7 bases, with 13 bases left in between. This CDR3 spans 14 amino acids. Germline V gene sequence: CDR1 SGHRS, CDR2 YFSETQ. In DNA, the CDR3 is TGCGCCAGCAGCTTGGGGACAGAAATTAATGAAGCTTTCTTT. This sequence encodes CASSLGTEINEAFF.

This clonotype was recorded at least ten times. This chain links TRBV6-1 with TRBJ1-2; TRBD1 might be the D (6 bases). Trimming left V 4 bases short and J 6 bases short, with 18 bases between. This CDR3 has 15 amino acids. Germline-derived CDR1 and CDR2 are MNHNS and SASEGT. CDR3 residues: CASSAGGANKDGYTF. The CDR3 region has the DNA TGTGCCAGCAGTGCGGGGGGGGCCAATAAGGATGGCTACACCTTC.

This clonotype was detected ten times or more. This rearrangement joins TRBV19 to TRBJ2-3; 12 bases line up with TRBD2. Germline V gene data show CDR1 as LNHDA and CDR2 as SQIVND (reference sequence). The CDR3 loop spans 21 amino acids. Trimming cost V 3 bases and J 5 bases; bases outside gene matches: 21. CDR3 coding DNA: TGTGCCAGTAGTATGGGGACTCGGGCTAGCGGGGGGGCGAGGATTGGAGATACGCAGTATTTT. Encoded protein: CASSMGTRASGGARIGDTQYF.

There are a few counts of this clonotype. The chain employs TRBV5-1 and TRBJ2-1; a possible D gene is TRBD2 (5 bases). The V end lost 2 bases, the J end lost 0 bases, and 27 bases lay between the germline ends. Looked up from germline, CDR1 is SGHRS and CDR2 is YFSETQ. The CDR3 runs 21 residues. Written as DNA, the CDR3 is TGCGCCAGCAGCTTCTCACTCTGGACGGTGCTAGCTGCTAGCTCCTACAATGAGCAGTTCTTC. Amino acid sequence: CASSFSLWTVLAASSYNEQFF.

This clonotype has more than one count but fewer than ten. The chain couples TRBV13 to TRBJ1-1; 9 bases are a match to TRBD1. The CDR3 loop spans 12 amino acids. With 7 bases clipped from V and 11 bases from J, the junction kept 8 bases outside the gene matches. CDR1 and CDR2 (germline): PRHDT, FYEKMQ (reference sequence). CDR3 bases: TGTGCCAGCACCCAACAGGGGGCGGATGCTTTCTTT. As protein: CASTQQGADAFF.

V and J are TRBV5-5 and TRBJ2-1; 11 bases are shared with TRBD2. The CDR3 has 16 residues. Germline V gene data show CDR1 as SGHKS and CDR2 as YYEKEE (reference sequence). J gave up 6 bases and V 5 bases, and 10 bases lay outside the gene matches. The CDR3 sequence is CASSNISGRASNEQFF. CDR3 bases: TGTGCCAGCAGTAATATTAGCGGGAGGGCCAGCAATGAGCAGTTCTTC. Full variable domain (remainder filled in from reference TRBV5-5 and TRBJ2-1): DAGVTQSPTHLIKTRGQQVTLRCSPISGHKSVSWYQQVLGQGPQFIFQYYEKEERGRGNFPDRFSARQFPNYSSELNVNALLLGDSALYLCASSNISGRASNEQFFGPGTRLTVL.

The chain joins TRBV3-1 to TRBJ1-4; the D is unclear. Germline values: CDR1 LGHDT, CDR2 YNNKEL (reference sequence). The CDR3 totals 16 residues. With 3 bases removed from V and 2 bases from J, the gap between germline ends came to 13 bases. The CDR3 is CASSQGSLGTNEKLFF. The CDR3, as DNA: TGTGCCAGCAGCCAGGGCTCCCTGGGGACTAATGAAAAACTGTTTTTT.